This T cell receptor (beta chain) derives from a study of lymphopenia after photon versus proton radiotherapy. Clones were read by immunoSEQ multiplex PCR, and TCRdb kept only the in-frame ones, dropping some. The sample yields fewer than 35,000 clones, 85% to 90% seen once. Sequenced here: peripheral blood, sampled from a patient treated with proton-based radiotherapy. This receptor was taken from a woman in her 70s with pancreatic cancer. Some clones in this sample may be carry-over from other donors' samples.

The CDR3 DNA follows: TGTGCCAGCAGCTTGAGACAGAACACTGAAGCTTTCTTT. Protein product: CASSLRQNTEAFF. The chain combines TRBV5-6 with TRBJ1-1; no definite D call. Trimming shortened V by 1 base and J by 1 base, and 5 bases separated the two germline ends. CDR3 length: 13 residues. CDR1 and CDR2 (germline): SGHDT, YYEEEE.